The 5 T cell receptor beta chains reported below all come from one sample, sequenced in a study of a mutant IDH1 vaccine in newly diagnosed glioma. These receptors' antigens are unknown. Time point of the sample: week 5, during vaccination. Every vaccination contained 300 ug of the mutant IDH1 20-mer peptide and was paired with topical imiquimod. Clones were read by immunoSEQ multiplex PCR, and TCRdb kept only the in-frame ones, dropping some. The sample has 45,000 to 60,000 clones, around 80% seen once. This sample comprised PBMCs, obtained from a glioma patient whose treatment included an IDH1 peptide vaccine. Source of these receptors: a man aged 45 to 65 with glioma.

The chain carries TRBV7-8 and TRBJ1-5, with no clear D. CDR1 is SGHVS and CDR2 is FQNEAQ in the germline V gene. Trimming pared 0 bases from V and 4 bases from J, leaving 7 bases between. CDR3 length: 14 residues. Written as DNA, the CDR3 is TGTGCCAGCAGCTTAGCACAGCGTAATCAGCCCCAGCATTTT. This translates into CASSLAQRNQPQHF. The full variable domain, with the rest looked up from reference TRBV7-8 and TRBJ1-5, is GAGVSQSPRYKVAKRGQDVALRCDPISGHVSLFWYQQALGQGPEFLTYFQNEAQLDKSGLPSDRFFAERPEGSVSTLKIQRTQQEDSAVYLCASSLAQRNQPQHFGDGTRLSIL.

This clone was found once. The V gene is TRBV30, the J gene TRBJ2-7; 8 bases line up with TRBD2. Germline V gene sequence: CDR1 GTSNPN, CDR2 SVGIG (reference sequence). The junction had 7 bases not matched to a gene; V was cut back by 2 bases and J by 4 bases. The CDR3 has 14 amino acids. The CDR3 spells CAWSLSGGGYEQYF. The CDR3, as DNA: TGTGCCTGGAGTCTTTCCGGGGGGGGTTACGAGCAGTACTTC.

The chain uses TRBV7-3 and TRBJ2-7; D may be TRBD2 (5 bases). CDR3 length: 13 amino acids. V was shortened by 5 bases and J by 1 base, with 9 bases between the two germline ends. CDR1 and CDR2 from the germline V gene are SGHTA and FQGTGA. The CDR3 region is CASSEGGSYEQYF. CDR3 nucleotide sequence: TGTGCCAGCAGCGAAGGAGGTTCCTACGAGCAGTACTTC.

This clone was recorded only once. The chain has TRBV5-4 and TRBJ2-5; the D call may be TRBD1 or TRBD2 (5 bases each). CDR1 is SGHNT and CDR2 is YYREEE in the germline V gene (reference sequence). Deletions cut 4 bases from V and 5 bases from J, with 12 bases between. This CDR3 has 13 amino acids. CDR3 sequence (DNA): TGTGCCAGCAGCCGCAGGGAGTCCGAGACCCAGTACTTC. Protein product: CASSRRESETQYF.

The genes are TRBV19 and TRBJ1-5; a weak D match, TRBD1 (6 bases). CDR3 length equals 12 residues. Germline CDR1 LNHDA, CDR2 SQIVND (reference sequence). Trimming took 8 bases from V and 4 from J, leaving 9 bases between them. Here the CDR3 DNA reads TGTGCCAGTTGGACAGTTAATCAGCCCCAGCATTTT. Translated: CASWTVNQPQHF. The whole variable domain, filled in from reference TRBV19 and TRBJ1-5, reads DGGITQSPKYLFRKEGQNVTLSCEQNLNHDAMYWYRQDPGQGLRLIYYSQIVNDFQKGDIAEGYSVSREKKESFPLTVTSAQKNPTAFYLCASWTVNQPQHFGDGTRLSIL.